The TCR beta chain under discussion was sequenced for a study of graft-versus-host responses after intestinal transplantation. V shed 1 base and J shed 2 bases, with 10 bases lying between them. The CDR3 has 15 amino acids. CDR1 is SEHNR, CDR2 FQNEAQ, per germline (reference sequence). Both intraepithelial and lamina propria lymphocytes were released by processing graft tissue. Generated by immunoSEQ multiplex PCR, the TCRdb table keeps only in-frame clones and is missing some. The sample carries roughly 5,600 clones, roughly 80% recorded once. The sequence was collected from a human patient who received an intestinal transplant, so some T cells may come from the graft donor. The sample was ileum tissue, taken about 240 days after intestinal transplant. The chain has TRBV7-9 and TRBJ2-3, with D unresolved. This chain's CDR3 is CASSLVRGPTDTQYF. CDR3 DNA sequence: TGTGCCAGCAGCTTAGTTCGAGGACCCACAGATACGCAGTATTTT.